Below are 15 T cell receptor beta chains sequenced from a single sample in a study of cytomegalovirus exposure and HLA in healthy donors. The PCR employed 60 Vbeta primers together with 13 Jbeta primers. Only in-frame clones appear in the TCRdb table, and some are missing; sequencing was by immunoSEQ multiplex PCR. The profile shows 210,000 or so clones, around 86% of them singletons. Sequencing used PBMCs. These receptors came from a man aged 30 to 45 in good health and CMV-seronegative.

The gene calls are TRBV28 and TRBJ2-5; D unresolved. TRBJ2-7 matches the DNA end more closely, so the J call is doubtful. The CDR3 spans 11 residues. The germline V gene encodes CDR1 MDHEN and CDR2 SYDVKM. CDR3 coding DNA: TGTGCCAGCAGTTTGCAGCGCGAGCAGTACTTC. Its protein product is CASSLQREQYF.

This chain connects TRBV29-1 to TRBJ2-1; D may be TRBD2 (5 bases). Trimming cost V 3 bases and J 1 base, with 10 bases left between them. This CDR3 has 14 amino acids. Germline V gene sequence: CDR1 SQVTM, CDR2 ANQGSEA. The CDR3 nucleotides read TGCAGCGTTGACGCGGAGGTTTCCTACAATGAGCAGTTCTTC. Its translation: CSVDAEVSYNEQFF.

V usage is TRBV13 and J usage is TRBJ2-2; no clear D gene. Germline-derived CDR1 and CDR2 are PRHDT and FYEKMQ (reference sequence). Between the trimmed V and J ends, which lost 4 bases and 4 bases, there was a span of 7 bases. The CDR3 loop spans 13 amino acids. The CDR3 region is CASSYPSTGELFF. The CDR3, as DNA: TGTGCCAGCAGCTACCCGAGCACCGGGGAGCTGTTTTTT.

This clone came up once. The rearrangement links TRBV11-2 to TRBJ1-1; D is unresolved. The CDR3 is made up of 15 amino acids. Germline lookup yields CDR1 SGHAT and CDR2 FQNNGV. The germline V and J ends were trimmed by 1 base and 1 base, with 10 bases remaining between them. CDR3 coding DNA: TGTGCCAGCAGCTTAGCCCGGTCTGGGAACACTGAAGCTTTCTTT. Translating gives CASSLARSGNTEAFF.

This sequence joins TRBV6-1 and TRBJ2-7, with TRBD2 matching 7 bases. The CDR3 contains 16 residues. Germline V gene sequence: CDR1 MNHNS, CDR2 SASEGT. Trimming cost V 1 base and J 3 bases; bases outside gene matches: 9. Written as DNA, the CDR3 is TGTGCCAGCAGTGAAGGTGCGGGGGTGGCAGTCTACGAGCAGTACTTC. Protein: CASSEGAGVAVYEQYF.

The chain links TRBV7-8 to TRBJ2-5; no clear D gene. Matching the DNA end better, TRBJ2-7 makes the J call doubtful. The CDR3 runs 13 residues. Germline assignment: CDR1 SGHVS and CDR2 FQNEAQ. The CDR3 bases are TGTGCCAGCAGCTTAGCGAGAGCTTACGAGCAGTACTTC. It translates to CASSLARAYEQYF.

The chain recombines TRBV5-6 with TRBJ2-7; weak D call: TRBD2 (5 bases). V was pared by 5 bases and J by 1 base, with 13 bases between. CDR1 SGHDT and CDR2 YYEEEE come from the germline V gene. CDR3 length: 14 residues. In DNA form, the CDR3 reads TGTGCCAGCAGTTACCTCGGGATTTCCTACGAGCAGTACTTC. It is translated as CASSYLGISYEQYF.

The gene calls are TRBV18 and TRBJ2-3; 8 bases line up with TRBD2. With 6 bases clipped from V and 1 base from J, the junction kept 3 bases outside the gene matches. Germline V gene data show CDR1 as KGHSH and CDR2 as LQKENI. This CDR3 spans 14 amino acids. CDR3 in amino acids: CASSGAGGTDTQYF. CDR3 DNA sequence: TGTGCCAGCTCGGGAGCGGGAGGCACAGATACGCAGTATTTT.

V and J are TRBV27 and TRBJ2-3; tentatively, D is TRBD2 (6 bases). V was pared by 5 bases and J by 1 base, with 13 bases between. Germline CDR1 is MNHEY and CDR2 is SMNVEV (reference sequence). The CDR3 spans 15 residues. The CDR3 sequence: CASSPRGYRTDTQYF. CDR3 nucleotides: TGTGCCAGCAGTCCCCGGGGGTACCGCACAGATACGCAGTATTTT.

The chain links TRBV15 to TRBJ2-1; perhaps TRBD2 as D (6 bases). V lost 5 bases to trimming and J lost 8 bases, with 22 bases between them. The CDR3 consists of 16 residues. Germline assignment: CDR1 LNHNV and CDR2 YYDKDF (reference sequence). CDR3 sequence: CATSGRLADPPDEQFF. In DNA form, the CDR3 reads TGTGCCACCAGCGGCCGATTAGCGGACCCACCAGATGAGCAGTTCTTC. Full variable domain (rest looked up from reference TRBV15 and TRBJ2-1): DAMVIQNPRYQVTQFGKPVTLSCSQTLNHNVMYWYQQKSSQAPKLLFHYYDKDFNNEADTPDNFQSRRPNTSFCFLDIRSPGLGDTAMYLCATSGRLADPPDEQFFGPGTRLTVL.

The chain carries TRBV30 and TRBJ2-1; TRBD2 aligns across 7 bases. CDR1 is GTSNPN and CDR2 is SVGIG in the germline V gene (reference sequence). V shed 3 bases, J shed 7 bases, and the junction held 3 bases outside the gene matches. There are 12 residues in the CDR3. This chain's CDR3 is CAWRGGSNEQFF. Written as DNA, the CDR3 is TGTGCCTGGAGGGGCGGGAGTAATGAGCAGTTCTTC.

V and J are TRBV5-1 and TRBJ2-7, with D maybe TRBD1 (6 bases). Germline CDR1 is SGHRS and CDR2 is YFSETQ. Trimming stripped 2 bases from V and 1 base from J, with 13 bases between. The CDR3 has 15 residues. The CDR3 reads CASSFYGQTSYEQYF. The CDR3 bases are TGCGCCAGCAGCTTTTATGGACAGACTTCCTACGAGCAGTACTTC.

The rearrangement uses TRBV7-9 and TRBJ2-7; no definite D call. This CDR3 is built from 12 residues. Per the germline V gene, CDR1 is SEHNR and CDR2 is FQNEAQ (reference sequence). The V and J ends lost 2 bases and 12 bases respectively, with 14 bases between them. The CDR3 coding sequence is TGTGCCAGCAGCTTAACAGTTCGTCCTACGTACTTC. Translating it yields CASSLTVRPTYF. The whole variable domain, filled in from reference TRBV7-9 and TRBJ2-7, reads DTGVSQNPRHKITKRGQNVTFRCDPISEHNRLYWYRQTLGQGPEFLTYFQNEAQLEKSRLLSDRFSAERPKGSFSTLEIQRTEQGDSAMYLCASSLTVRPTYFGPGTRLTVT.

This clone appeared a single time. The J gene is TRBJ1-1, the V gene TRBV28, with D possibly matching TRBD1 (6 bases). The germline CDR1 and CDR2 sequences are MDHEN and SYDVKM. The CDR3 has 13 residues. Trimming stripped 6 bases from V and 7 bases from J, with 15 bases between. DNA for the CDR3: TGTGCCAGCAGGGCAACAGGGCTTAATGAAGCTTTCTTT. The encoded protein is CASRATGLNEAFF.

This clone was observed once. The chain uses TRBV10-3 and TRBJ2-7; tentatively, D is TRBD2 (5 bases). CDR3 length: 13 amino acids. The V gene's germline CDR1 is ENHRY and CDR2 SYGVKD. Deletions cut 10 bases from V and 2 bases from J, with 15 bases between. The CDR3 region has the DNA TGTGCCACTCAAAGGGCCGGGACCTACGAGCAGTACTTC. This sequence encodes CATQRAGTYEQYF.